The rows below give T cell receptor beta chains drawn from one sample of a study of regulatory T cells in long-lasting Graves disease. TCRdb re-called the multiplex PCR reads through MiXCR, storing one row per CDR3 protein. The data show around 460,000 distinct CDR3 sequences, with 20% to 25% seen just once and roughly 6.9% held by the top ten. Material: peripheral blood mononuclear cells (PBMCs), obtained when the disease was refractory, from a patient treated with antithyroid drugs. These receptors all come from a female donor with Graves disease. Both conserved end residues are part of each CDR3. A D gene is named only where the DNA matches it firmly. Clone size is given for some rows only: seen once, a few or many times, or a class if the clone is expanded.

TRBD1	TRBV30	NA	TRBJ1-4	TGTGCCTGGAGTGATATACAGGGGGCTAATGAAAAACTGTTTTTT	CAWSDIQGANEKLFF
TRBD2	TRBV19	NA	TRBJ2-5	TGTGCCAGTAGTCCGGGACTAGCGGGATTGTATGAGACCCAGTACTTC	CASSPGLAGLYETQYF
TRBD1	TRBV19	few	TRBJ1-5	TGTGCCAGTAGCCCCGGGACAGGTCACCATCAGCCCCAGCATTTT	CASSPGTGHHQPQHF
NA	TRBV19	NA	TRBJ1-3	TGTGCCAGCAACCCTAACCGGGACATTGACATCTCTGGAAACACCATATATTTT	CASNPNRDIDISGNTIYF
TRBD1	TRBV28	many	TRBJ1-2	TGTGCCAGCAGTTTAGACCCGGGACAGGGGGAAGGCTACACCTTC	CASSLDPGQGEGYTF
TRBD1	TRBV18	once	TRBJ1-1	TGTGCCAGCTGCCAGGGGGACACTGAAGCTTTCTTT	CASCQGDTEAFF
TRBD2	TRBV7-9	NA	TRBJ2-1	TGTGCCAGCAGCAGAACGGGGGAGCGGGGGGCCTACAATGAGCAGTTCTTC	CASSRTGERGAYNEQFF
NA	TRBV12-3/TRBV12-4	many	TRBJ2-7	TGTGCCAGCAGACGGAGGTTCCGGGCCGAGCAGTACTTC	CASRRRFRAEQYF
NA	TRBV9	NA	TRBJ1-2	TGTGCCAGCAGCGACTCATGGGGGGGACAACTCTATGGCTACACCTTC	CASSDSWGGQLYGYTF
TRBD2	TRBV28	NA	TRBJ2-3	TGTGCCAGCAGTTATCTTGGACTAGCGGGGGGGCGGTCCAGCACAGATACGCAGTATTTT	CASSYLGLAGGRSSTDTQYF
NA	TRBV7-2	many	TRBJ2-7	TGTGCCAGCAGCCCTCCCGGCGCGGGTGAGCAGTACTTC	CASSPPGAGEQYF
NA	TRBV12-3/TRBV12-4	many	TRBJ2-2	TGTGCCAGCAGGATGACTGGGGACGGGGAGCTGTTTTTT	CASRMTGDGELFF
NA	TRBV7-3	once	TRBJ1-1	TGTGCCAGCAGCTCACAAGGTTTTCAAATGAACACTGAAGCTTTCTTT	CASSSQGFQMNTEAFF
TRBD1	TRBV12-3/TRBV12-4	many	TRBJ1-1	TGTGCCAGCAGTCCCAGGGGGCGAGATGCTTTCTTT	CASSPRGRDAFF
NA	TRBV2	NA	TRBJ1-2	TGTGCCAGCAATCAGGGCGATAACTATGGCTACACCTTC	CASNQGDNYGYTF